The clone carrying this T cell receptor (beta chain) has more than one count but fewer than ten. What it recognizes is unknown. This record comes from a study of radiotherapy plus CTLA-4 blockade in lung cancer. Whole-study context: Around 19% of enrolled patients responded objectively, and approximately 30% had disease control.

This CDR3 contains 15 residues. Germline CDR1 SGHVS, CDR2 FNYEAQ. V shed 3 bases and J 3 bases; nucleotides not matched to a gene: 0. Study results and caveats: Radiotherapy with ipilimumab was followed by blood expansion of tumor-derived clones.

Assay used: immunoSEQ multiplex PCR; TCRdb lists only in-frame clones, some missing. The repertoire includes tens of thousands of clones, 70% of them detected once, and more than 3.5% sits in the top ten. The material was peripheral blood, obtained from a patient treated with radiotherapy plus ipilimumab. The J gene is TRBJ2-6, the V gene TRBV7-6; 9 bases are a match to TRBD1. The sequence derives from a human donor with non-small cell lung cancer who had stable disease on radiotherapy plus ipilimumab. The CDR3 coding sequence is TGTGCCAGCAGCTTGACAGGGGGTGGGGCCAACGTCCTGACTTTC. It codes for CASSLTGGGANVLTF.